This T cell receptor (beta chain) is from a study of cytomegalovirus exposure and HLA in healthy donors. Study overall: Genotyping showed around 81% of 350 to 400 donors falling in the Caucasian-associated ancestry cluster.

This clone was observed a few times. Amplification used 60 Vbeta primers and 13 Jbeta primers. The authors' processing: The authors later counted about 80 million unique TCR beta chains, approximately 10 million of them shared. Using immunoSEQ multiplex PCR, the repertoire was profiled, and TCRdb retains in-frame clones only, with some absent. V and J calls and clone size are those listed in that table; D and trimming were worked out from the DNA. The sample yields 150,000 or so clones, 74% seen once. Germline-derived CDR1 and CDR2 are MNHNS and SASEGT. J gave up 1 base and V 4 bases, and 1 base lay outside the gene matches. This CDR3 contains 14 residues.

This TCR came from a male donor in good health and CMV-seronegative. Sample: PBMCs. The chain has TRBV6-1 and TRBJ1-3; TRBD1 matches at 7 bases. CDR3 bases: TGTGCCAGCAGTGGCAGGGGGTCTGGAAACACCATATATTTT. Translation gives CASSGRGSGNTIYF.